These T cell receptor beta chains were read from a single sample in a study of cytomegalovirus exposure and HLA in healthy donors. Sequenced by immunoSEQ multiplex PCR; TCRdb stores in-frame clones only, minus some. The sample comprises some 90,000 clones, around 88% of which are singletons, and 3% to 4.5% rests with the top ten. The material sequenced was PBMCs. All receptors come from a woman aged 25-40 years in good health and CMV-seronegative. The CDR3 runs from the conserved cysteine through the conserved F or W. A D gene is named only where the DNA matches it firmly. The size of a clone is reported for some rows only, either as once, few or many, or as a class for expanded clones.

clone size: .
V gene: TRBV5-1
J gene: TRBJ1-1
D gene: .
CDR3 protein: CASSLTDTEAFF
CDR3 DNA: TGCGCCAGCAGTCTGACAGACACTGAAGCTTTCTTT

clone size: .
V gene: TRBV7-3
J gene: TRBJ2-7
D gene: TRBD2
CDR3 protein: CASSPSGGGTYEQYF
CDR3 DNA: TGTGCCAGCAGCCCCTCGGGAGGGGGTACCTACGAGCAGTACTTC

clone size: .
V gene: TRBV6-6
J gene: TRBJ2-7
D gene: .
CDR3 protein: CASSYRDSKREQYF
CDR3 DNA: TGTGCCAGCAGTTACCGCGACAGCAAAAGGGAGCAGTACTTC

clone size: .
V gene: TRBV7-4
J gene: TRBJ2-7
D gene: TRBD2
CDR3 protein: CASLREELYEQYF
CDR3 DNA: TGTGCCAGCCTGCGGGAGGAACTTTACGAGCAGTACTTC

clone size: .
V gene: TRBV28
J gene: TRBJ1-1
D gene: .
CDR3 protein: CATSLNTEAFF
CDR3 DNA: TGTGCCACCTCGTTGAACACTGAAGCTTTCTTT

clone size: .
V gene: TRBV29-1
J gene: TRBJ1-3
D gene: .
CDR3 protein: CSVRVNSGNTIYF
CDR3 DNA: TGCAGCGTTCGGGTGAACTCTGGAAACACCATATATTTT

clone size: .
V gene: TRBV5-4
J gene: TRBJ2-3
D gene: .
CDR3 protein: CASSLDRPSTDTQYF
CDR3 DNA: TGTGCCAGCAGCTTGGACAGGCCTAGCACAGATACGCAGTATTTT

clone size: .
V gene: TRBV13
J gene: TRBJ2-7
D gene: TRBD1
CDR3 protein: CASSSRAGGSNEQYF
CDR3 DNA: TGTGCCAGCAGCTCGCGGGCAGGGGGTTCCAACGAGCAGTACTTC

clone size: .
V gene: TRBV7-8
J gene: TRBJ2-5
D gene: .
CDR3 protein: CASRRGAGETQYF
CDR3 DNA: TGTGCCAGCAGACGGGGGGCCGGCGAGACCCAGTACTTC

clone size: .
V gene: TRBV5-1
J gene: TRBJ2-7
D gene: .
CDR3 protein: CASSLLPGSSYEQYF
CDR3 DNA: TGCGCCAGCAGCCTCCTCCCCGGGAGCTCCTACGAGCAGTACTTC

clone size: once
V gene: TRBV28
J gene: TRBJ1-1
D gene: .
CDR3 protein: CASSEPSRSEAFF
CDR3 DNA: TGTGCCAGCAGTGAACCCTCGCGCTCTGAAGCTTTCTTT

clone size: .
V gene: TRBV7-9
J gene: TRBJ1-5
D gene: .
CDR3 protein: CASSLSGGRGDQPQHF
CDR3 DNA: TGTGCCAGCAGCTTATCGGGGGGGCGAGGAGATCAGCCCCAGCATTTT

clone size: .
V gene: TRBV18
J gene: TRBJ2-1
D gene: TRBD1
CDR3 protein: CASSPATTGDEQFF
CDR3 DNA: TGTGCCAGCTCACCAGCGACTACAGGGGATGAGCAGTTCTTC

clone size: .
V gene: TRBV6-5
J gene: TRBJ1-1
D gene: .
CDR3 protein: CASSFYTEAFF
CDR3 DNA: TGTGCCAGCAGTTTCTACACTGAAGCTTTCTTT

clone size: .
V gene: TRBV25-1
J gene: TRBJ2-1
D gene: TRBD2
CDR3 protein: CASTGLVYNEQFF
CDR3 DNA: TGTGCCAGCACGGGACTAGTTTACAATGAGCAGTTCTTC

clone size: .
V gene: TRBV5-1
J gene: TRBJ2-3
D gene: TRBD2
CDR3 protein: CASSLAGLDSDTQYF
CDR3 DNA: TGCGCCAGCAGCTTGGCGGGACTAGACTCAGATACGCAGTATTTT

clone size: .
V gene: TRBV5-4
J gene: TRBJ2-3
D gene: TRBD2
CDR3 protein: CASSLAGGPRSTQYF
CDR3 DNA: TGTGCCAGCAGTCTAGCGGGAGGGCCGAGGAGTACGCAGTATTTT

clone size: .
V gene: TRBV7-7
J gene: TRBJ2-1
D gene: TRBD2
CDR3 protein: CASSLNSGRADEQFF
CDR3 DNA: TGTGCTAGCAGCCTTAATAGCGGGAGGGCCGATGAGCAGTTCTTC

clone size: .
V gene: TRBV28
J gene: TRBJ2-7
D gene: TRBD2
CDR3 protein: CASSRTLAGAYEQYF
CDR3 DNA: TGTGCCAGCAGCCGAACACTAGCGGGAGCCTACGAGCAGTACTTC

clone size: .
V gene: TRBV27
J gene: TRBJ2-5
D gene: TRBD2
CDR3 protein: CASSLPGLADQETQYF
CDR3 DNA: TGTGCCAGCAGTTTACCCGGACTAGCGGATCAAGAGACCCAGTACTTC

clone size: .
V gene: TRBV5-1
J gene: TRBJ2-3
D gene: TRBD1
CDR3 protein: CASSPDRGVTDTQYF
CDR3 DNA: TGCGCCAGCAGCCCTGACAGGGGTGTTACAGATACGCAGTATTTT

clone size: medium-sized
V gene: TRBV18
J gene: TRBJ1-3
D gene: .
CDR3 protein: CASSPLPGGYQGNTIYF
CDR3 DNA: TGTGCCAGCTCACCTCTTCCCGGGGGATATCAAGGAAACACCATATATTTT

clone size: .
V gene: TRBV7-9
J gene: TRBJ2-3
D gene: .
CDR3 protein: CASRLYRGATDTQYF
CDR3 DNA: TGTGCCAGCAGATTATACCGGGGGGCAACAGATACGCAGTATTTT

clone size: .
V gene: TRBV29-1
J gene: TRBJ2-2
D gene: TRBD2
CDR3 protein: CSAGGLAGERTGELFF
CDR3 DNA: TGCAGCGCCGGCGGACTAGCGGGAGAGCGGACCGGGGAGCTGTTTTTT

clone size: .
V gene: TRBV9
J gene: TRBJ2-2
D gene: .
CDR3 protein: CASSPGLATYTGELFF
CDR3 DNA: TGTGCCAGCAGCCCAGGCTTAGCGACTTACACCGGGGAGCTGTTTTTT

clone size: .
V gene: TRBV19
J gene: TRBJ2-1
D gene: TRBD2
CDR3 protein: CASSGSPTSGMNEQFF
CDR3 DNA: TGTGCCAGTAGTGGTTCGCCAACTAGCGGGATGAATGAGCAGTTCTTC

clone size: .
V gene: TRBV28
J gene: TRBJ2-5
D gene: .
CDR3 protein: CASSLMADQETQYF
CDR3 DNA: TGTGCCAGCAGTTTAATGGCAGACCAAGAGACCCAGTACTTC

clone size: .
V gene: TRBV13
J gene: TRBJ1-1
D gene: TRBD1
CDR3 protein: CASSPYRQGRNTEAFF
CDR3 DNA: TGTGCCAGCAGCCCGTACCGACAGGGGAGGAACACTGAAGCTTTCTTT

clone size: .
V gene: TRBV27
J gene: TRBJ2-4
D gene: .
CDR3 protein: CASRWTLLGKNIQYF
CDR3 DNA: TGTGCCAGTCGGTGGACTCTCTTGGGCAAAAACATTCAGTACTTC

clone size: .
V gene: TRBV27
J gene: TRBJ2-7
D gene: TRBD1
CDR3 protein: CASSRPGTDYEQYF
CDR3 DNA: TGTGCCAGCAGCCGCCCTGGGACAGACTACGAGCAGTACTTC

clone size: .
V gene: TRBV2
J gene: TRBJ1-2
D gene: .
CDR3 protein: CASSETSYGYTF
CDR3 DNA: TGTGCCAGCAGTGAGACATCCTATGGCTACACCTTC

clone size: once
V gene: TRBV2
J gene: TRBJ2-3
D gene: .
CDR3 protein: CASRDSSLTDTQYF
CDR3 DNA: TGTGCCAGCCGGGACTCAAGCCTCACAGATACGCAGTATTTT

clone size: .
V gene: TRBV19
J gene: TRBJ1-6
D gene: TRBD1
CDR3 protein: CASSIRGQRNSPLHF
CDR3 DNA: TGTGCCAGTAGTATCCGGGGACAGAGAAATTCACCCCTCCACTTT

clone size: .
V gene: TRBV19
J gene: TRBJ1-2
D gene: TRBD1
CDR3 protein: CAIQGASGGYTF
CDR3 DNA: TGTGCCATTCAGGGGGCGAGTGGTGGCTACACCTTC

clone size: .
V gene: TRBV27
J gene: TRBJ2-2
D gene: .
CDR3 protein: CASSLTSLEGVAGELFF
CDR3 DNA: TGTGCCAGCAGTTTAACCTCCCTCGAGGGGGTAGCCGGGGAGCTGTTTTTT

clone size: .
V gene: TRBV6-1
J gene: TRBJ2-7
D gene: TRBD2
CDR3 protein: CASRGDYSYEQYF
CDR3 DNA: TGTGCCAGCAGGGGGGACTACTCCTACGAGCAGTACTTC

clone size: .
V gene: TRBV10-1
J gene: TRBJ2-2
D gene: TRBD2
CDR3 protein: CASSERVGGYGELFF
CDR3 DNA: TGCGCCAGCAGTGAACGTGTCGGGGGGTACGGGGAGCTGTTTTTT

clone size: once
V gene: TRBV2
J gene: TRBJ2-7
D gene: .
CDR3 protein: CASITSAVSYEQYF
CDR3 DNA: TGTGCCAGCATTACTTCGGCGGTATCCTACGAGCAGTACTTC

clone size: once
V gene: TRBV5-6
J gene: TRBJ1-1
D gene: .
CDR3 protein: CASSLYREDEAFF
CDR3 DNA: TGTGCCAGCAGCCTTTACAGGGAAGATGAAGCTTTCTTT

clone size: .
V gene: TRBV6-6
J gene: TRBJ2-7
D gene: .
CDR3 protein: CASSYQASFYEQYF
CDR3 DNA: TGTGCCAGCAGTTACCAGGCATCATTCTACGAGCAGTACTTC

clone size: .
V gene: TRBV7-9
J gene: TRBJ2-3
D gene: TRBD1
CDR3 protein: CASSSAQGVASTDTQYF
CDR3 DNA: TGTGCCAGCAGCTCTGCGCAGGGGGTGGCTTCCACAGATACGCAGTATTTT

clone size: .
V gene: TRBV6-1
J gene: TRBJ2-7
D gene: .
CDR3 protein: CASSDRGYEQYF
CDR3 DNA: TGTGCCAGCAGTGACAGGGGTTACGAGCAGTACTTC

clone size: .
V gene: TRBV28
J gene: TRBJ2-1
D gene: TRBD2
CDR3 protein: CAGASGSLEQFF
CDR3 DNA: TGTGCTGGGGCTAGCGGGTCCCTAGAGCAGTTCTTC

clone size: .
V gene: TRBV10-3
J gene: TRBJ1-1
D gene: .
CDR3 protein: CAISEFTAGGSEAFF
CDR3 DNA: TGTGCCATCAGTGAGTTCACAGCTGGGGGCAGTGAAGCTTTCTTT

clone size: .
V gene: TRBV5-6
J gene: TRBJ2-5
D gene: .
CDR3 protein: CASSSLGGEWETQYF
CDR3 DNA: TGTGCCAGCAGCTCCTTAGGGGGGGAGTGGGAGACCCAGTACTTC

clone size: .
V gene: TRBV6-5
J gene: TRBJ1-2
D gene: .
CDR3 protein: CASSLDYGYTF
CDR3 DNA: TGTGCCAGCAGCCTCGACTATGGCTACACCTTC

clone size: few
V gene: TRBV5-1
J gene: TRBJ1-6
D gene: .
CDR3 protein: CASRTTGLANSPLHF
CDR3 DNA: TGCGCCAGCAGGACAACAGGGTTGGCTAATTCACCCCTCCACTTT

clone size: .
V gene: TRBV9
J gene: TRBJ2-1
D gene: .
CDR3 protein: CASSGREGSYNEQFF
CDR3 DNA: TGTGCCAGCAGCGGTCGAGAGGGCTCCTACAATGAGCAGTTCTTC

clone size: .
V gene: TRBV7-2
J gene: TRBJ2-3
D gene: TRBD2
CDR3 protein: CANSFDAGESDTQYF
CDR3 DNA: TGTGCCAACAGCTTTGATGCGGGAGAGTCAGATACGCAGTATTTT

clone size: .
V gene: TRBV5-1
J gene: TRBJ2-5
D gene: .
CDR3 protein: CASSLRGQETQYF
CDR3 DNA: TGCGCCAGCAGCCTCCGGGGGCAAGAGACCCAGTACTTC

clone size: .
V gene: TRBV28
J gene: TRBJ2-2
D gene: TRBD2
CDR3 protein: CASSLTVLAGGMVGELFF
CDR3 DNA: TGTGCCAGCAGTCTGACCGTACTAGCGGGAGGGATGGTCGGGGAGCTGTTTTTT

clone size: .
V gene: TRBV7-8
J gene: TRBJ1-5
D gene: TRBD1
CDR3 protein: CASSFEDRAISNQPQHF
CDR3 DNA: TGTGCCAGCAGCTTCGAGGACAGGGCTATCAGCAATCAGCCCCAGCATTTT

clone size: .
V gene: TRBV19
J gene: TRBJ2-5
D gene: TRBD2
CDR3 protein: CASRPSSGRETQYF
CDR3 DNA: TGTGCCAGTAGACCCTCAAGCGGGAGAGAGACCCAGTACTTC

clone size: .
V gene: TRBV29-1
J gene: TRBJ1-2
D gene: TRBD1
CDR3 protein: CSVSSGTGAYTF
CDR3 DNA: TGCAGCGTTAGTTCGGGGACAGGGGCCTACACCTTC

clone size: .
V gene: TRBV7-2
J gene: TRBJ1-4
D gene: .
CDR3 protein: CASSLRRTGEKLFF
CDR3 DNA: TGTGCCAGCAGCTTACGGCGGACGGGGGAAAAACTGTTTTTT

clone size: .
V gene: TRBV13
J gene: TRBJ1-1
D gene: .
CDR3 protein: CATAVWGGNTEAFF
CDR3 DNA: TGTGCCACGGCCGTTTGGGGAGGGAACACTGAAGCTTTCTTT

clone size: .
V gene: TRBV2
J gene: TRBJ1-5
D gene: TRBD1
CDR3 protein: CASSFLGQAAGQPQHF
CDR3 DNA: TGTGCCAGCAGCTTCCTAGGACAGGCGGCGGGGCAGCCCCAGCATTTT

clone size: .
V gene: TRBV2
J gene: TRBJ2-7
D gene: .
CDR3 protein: CATSPRDSRSYF
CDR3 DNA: TGTGCCACCTCCCCTCGGGACTCCCGATCTTACTTC